This TCR beta chain was sequenced during a study of tumor-infiltrating lymphocytes in localized non-small cell lung cancer. Study details: Several tumor histologies, both smoking statuses, and some post-neoadjuvant chemotherapy samples were included. Each patient gave resected tumor and non-adjacent uninvolved lung tissue. Overall study results and limits: Tumor T-cell fraction was not associated with recurrence-free survival. Available tissue quantity limited TCR sequencing to a patient subset.

Germline V gives CDR1 LGHNA, CDR2 YSLEER. The CDR3 loop spans 14 amino acids. Trimming cost V 1 base and J 8 bases, with 14 bases left between them. This clone was detected a few times. Its antigen is as yet unknown. Some clones are missing from TCRdb's copy, which holds only in-frame ones; the method was immunoSEQ multiplex PCR. The sample carries thousands of clones, about 74% recorded once. The sequencing input was lung tumor tissue. The sequence was obtained from a human donor with non-small cell lung cancer. The chain combines TRBV4-3 with TRBJ1-2; D gene ambiguous. DNA of the CDR3: TGCGCCAGCAGCCAAGCTATGGGGTCGCGGGGCTACACCTTC. Translated: CASSQAMGSRGYTF.